This T cell receptor beta chain was observed in a study of blood T cell repertoires in COVID-19. Repertoires were generated with immunoSEQ multiplex PCR, while TCRdb's copy carries only in-frame clones and drops some. This sample has some 330,000 clones; approximately 84% occur once, and the top ten carry about 4.1%. CDR3 length: 14 amino acids. The germline V gene has CDR1 SGHRS and CDR2 YFSETQ. The trim removed 3 bases at V and 6 bases at J, leaving 6 bases unmatched. Sequenced input: PBMCs or T cells enriched from blood (not recorded which). V and J are TRBV5-1 and TRBJ1-2; 9 positions match TRBD1. The source of this sequence is a man aged 25-40 years who had recovered from COVID-19. In nucleotides, the CDR3 is TGCGCCAGCAGCTCGGACAGGGGCCTAGATGGCTACACCTTC. Its translation is CASSSDRGLDGYTF.